One TCR beta chain is described in this entry. Up to 2 ug genomic DNA was used for TCRB CDR3 amplification. The PCR used 60 V beta and 13 J beta primers. Only in-frame clones appear in the TCRdb table, and some are missing; sequencing was by immunoSEQ multiplex PCR. The sample gives under 70,000 clones, 82% of which show up once; about 8.9% is in the top ten. This sample is part of a study of glioma-infiltrating T cells after dendritic cell vaccination. Study-wide context: Patients had newly diagnosed or recurrent glioblastoma and received dendritic cell vaccines.

Blood PBMC samples: pre-vaccination, two weeks post third vaccination, and at tumor progression. The V gene lost 1 base and the J gene lost 6 bases, with 5 bases spanning the gap. Germline V gene data show CDR1 as MNHNS and CDR2 as SASEGT. CDR3 size: 12 residues. V is TRBV6-1 and J is TRBJ2-3; no clear D. The origin of this receptor is a human donor with glioblastoma. The material sequenced was blood, taken before dendritic cell vaccination. The CDR3 DNA is TGTGCCAGCAGTGAAGTCGGGGATACGCAGTATTTT. It is translated as CASSEVGDTQYF.